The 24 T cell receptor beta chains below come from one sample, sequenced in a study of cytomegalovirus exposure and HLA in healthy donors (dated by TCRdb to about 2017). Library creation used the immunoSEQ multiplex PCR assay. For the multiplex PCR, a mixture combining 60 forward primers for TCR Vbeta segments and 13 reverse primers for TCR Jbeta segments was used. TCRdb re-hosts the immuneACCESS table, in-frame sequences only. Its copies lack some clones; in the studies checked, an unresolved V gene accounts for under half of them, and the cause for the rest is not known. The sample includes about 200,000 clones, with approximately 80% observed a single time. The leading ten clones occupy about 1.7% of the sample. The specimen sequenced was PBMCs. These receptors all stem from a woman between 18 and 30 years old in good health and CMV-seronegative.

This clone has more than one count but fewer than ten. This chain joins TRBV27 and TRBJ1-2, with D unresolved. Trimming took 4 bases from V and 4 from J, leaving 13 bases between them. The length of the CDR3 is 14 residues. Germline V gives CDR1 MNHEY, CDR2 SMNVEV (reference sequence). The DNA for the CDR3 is TGTGCCAGCAGTTCTGGACTGGCGCCCTATGGCTACACCTTC. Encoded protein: CASSSGLAPYGYTF.

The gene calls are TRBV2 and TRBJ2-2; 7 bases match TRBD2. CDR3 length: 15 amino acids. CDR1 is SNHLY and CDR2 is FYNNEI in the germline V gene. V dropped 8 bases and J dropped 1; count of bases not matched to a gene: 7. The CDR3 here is CASVGERENTGELFF. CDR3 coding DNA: TGTGCCAGCGTTGGCGAGCGGGAGAACACCGGGGAGCTGTTTTTT.

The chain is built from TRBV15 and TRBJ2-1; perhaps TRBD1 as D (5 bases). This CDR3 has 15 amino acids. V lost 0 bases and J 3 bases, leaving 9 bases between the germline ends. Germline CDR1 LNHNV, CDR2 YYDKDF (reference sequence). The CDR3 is CATSRDYDSYNEQFF. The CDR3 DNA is TGTGCCACCAGCAGAGATTATGACAGCTACAATGAGCAGTTCTTC.

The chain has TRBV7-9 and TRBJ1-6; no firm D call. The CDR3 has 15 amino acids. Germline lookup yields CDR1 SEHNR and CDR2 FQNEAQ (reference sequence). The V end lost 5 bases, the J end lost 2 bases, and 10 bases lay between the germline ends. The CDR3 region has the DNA TGTGCCAGCAGCGACATGTCAGCCTATAATTCACCCCTCCACTTT. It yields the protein CASSDMSAYNSPLHF.

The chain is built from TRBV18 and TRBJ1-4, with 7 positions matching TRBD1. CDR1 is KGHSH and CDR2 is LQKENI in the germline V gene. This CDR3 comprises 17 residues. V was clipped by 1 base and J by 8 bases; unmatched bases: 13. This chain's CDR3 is CASSPRQGNLLGEKLFF. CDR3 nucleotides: TGTGCCAGCTCACCACGACAGGGCAATCTTCTTGGCGAAAAACTGTTTTTT.

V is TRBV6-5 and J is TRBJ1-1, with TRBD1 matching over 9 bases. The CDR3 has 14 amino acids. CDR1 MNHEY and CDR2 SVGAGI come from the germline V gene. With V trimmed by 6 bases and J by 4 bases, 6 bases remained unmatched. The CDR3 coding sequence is TGTGCCAGCAGCCCAGGACAGGGGTTCACTGAAGCTTTCTTT. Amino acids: CASSPGQGFTEAFF.

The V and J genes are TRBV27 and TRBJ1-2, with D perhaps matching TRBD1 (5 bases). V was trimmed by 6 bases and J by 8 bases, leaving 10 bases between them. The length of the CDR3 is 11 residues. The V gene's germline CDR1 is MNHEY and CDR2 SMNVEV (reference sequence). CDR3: CASSGGDGYTF. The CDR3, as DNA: TGTGCCAGCAGCGGAGGGGACGGCTACACCTTC.

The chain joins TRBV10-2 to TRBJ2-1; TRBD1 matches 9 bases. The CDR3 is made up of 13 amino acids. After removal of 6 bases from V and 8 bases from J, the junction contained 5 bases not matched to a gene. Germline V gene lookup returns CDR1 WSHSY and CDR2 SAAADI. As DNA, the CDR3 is TGCGCCAGCAGATGGACAGGGGAGGATGAGCAGTTCTTC. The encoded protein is CASRWTGEDEQFF.

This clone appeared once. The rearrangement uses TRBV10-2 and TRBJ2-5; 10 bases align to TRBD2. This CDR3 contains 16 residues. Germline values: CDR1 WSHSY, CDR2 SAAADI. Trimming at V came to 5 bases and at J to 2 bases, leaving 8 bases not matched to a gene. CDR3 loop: CASSLWASGSQETQYF. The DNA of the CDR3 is TGCGCCAGCAGTCTTTGGGCTAGCGGGAGTCAAGAGACCCAGTACTTC.

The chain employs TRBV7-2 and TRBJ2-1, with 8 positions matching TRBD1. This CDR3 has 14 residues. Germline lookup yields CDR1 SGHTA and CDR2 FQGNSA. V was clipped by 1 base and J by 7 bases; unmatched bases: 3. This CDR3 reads CASSLVRTGNEQFF. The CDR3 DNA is TGTGCCAGCAGCTTAGTGCGGACAGGGAATGAGCAGTTCTTC.

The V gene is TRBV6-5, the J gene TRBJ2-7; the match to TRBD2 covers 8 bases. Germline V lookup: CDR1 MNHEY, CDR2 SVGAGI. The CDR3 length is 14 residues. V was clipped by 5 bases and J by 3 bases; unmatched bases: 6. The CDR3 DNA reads TGTGCCAGCAGTGAACTGGCGGGAGGCTACGAGCAGTACTTC. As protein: CASSELAGGYEQYF.

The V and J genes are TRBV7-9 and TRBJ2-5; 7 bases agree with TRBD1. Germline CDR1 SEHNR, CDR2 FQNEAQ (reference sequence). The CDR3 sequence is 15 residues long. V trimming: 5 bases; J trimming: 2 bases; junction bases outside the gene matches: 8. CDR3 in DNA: TGTGCCAGCAGCCGGGACAGTTTCCAACAAGAGACCCAGTACTTC. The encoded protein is CASSRDSFQQETQYF.

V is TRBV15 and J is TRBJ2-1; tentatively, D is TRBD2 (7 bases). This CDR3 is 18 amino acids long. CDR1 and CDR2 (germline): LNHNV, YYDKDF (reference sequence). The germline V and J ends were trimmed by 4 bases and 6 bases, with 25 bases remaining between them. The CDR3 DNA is TGTGCCACCAGCACCGGTAGGGGGGAGGGCCCTCGGGGCAATGAGCAGTTCTTC. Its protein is CATSTGRGEGPRGNEQFF.

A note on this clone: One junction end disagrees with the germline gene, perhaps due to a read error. The DNA of the CDR3 is TGTTCCAGCAGCTTTTATGTCGGGGAAATGATCACTGAAGCTTTCTTT. This translates into CSSSFYVGEMITEAFF. The genes are TRBV7-9 and TRBJ1-1; D is ambiguous. Per germline, CDR1 SEHNR and CDR2 FQNEAQ (reference sequence). The CDR3 is 16 amino acids.

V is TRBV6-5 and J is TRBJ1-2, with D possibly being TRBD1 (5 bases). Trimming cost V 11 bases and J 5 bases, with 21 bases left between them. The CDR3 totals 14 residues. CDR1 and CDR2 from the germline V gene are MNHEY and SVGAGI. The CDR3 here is CAATRAGQVYGYTF. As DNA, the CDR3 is TGTGCCGCTACACGGGCAGGGCAGGTTTATGGCTACACCTTC.

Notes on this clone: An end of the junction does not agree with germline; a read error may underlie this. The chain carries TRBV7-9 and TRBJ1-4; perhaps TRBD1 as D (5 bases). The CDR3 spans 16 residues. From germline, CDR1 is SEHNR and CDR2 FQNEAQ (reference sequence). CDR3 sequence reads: CSSSSGLGGVGEKLFF. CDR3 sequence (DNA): TGTTCCAGCAGTTCCGGACTGGGAGGGGTGGGGGAAAAACTGTTTTTT.

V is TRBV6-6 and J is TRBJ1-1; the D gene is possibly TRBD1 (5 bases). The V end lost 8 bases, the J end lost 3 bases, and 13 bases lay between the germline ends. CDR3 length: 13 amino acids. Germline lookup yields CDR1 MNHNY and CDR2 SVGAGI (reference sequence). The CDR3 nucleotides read TGTGCCAGCGGCAGGGAAAAGGACACTGAAGCTTTCTTT. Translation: CASGREKDTEAFF.

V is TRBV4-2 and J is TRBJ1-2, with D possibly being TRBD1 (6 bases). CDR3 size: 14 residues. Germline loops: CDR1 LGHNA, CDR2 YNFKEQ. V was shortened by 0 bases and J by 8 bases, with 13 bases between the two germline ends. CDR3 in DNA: TGTGCCAGCAGCCAAGAAGAGAACAGGGCGGGCTACACCTTC. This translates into CASSQEENRAGYTF.

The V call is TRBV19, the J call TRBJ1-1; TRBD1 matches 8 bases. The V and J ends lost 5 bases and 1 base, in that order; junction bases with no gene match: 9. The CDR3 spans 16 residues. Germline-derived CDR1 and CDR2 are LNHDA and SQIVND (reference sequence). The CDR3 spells CASSPRGQRWNTEAFF. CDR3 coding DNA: TGTGCCAGTAGTCCCAGGGGGCAAAGGTGGAACACTGAAGCTTTCTTT.

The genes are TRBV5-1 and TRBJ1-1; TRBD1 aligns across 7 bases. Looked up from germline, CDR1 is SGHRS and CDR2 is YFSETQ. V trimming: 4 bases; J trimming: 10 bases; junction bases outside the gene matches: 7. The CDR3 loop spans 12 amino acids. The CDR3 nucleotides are TGCGCCAGCAGCCGCGGACAGGATCGAGCTTTCTTT. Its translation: CASSRGQDRAFF. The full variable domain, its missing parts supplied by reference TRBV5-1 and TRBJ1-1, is KAGVTQTPRYLIKTRGQQVTLSCSPISGHRSVSWYQQTPGQGLQFLFEYFSETQRNKGNFPGRFSGRQFSNSRSEMNVSTLELGDSALYLCASSRGQDRAFFGQGTRLTVV.

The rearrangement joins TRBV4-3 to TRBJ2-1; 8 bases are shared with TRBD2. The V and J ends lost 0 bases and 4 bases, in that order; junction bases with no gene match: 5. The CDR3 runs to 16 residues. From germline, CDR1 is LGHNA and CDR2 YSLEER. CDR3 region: CASSQDPSGFYNEQFF. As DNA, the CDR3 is TGCGCCAGCAGCCAAGATCCTAGCGGGTTTTACAATGAGCAGTTCTTC.

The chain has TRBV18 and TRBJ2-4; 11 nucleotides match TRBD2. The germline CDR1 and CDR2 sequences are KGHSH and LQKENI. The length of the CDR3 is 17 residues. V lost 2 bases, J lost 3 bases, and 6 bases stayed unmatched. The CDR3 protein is CASSPFTSGSFKNIQYF. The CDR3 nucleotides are TGTGCCAGCTCACCATTTACTAGCGGGAGCTTCAAAAACATTCAGTACTTC.

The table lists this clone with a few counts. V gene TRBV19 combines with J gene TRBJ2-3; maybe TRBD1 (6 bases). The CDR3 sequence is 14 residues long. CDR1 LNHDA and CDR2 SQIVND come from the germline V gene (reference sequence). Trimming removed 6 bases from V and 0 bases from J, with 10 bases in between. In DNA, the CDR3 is TGTGCCAGTAGGCGGACAGTTAGCACAGATACGCAGTATTTT. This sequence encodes CASRRTVSTDTQYF. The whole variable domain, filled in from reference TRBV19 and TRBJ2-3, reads DGGITQSPKYLFRKEGQNVTLSCEQNLNHDAMYWYRQDPGQGLRLIYYSQIVNDFQKGDIAEGYSVSREKKESFPLTVTSAQKNPTAFYLCASRRTVSTDTQYFGPGTRLTVL.

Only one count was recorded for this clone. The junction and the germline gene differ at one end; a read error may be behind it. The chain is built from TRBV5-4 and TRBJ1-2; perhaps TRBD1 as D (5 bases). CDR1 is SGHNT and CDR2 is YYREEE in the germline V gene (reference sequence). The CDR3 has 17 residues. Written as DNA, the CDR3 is TGTGCCAGCAGCCCCTCTCAGGCAAGGGAGGGGCCCTATCGCTACACCTTC. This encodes CASSPSQAREGPYRYTF.